These 14 T cell receptor beta chains were all obtained from the same sample, sequenced in a study of CD8 T cells in ankylosing spondylitis. Each CDR3 protein is one row after TCRdb ran MiXCR on the 5' RACE reads. The sample records roughly 130,000 distinct CDR3 sequences, roughly 7.3% being singletons. Sequencing was performed on blood, either unsorted or a sorted T cell fraction (not recorded which). The receptors here all came from a male donor with ankylosing spondylitis or in good health (not recorded which).

This clonotype was seen repeatedly, ten times or more. The V gene is TRBV4-1, the J gene TRBJ2-1, with D perhaps assigned TRBD1 or TRBD2 (6 bases each). The V gene's germline CDR1 is MGHRA and CDR2 YSYEKL. Trimming removed 6 bases from V and 2 bases from J, with 17 bases in between. This CDR3 is 16 amino acids long. CDR3 DNA sequence: TGCGCCAGCAGAGCCGGAGGGGGTGGGGCCTACAATGAGCAGTTCTTC. This encodes CASRAGGGGAYNEQFF.

In its sample, this clonotype was seen many times. The genes are TRBV30 and TRBJ2-1; D is undetermined. This CDR3 is built from 11 residues. Trimming took 2 bases from V and 10 from J, leaving 9 bases between them. The germline CDR1 and CDR2 sequences are GTSNPN and SVGIG (reference sequence). Here the CDR3 reads CAWSIETEQFF. DNA for the CDR3: TGTGCCTGGAGTATCGAGACGGAGCAGTTCTTC.

In this sample, this clonotype turned up many times. V is TRBV29-1 and J is TRBJ1-5; TRBD1 matches 7 bases. The CDR3 is 15 residues long. Germline CDR1 SQVTM, CDR2 ANQGSEA. Losses at the gene ends were 6 bases for V and 6 bases for J; bases not matched to a gene: 14. The CDR3 sequence is CSVWEGTETGQPQHF. Written as DNA, the CDR3 is TGCAGCGTCTGGGAGGGGACAGAGACAGGTCAGCCCCAGCATTTT. Full variable domain (missing parts from reference TRBV29-1 and TRBJ1-5): SAVISQKPSRDICQRGTSLTIQCQVDSQVTMMFWYRQQPGQSLTLIATANQGSEATYESGFVIDKFPISRPNLTFSTLTVSNMSPEDSSIYLCSVWEGTETGQPQHFGDGTRLSIL.

Only a few counts were recorded for this clonotype. The genes are TRBV6-2 or TRBV6-3 and TRBJ2-7; D possibly corresponds to TRBD2 (5 bases). Germline lookup yields CDR1 MNHEY and CDR2 SVGEGT. With 2 bases removed from V and 3 bases from J, the gap between germline ends came to 32 bases. The CDR3 has 21 amino acids. The chain's CDR3 is CASSYPSLPWELIRVVYEQYF. CDR3 sequence (DNA): TGTGCCAGCAGTTACCCTTCCCTTCCATGGGAGCTAATTCGCGTAGTCTACGAGCAGTACTTC.

This clonotype was picked up many times. This CDR3 reads CASSLRAGGLFAQFF. The CDR3 DNA follows: TGTGCCAGCAGCTTACGAGCGGGGGGGCTCTTTGCGCAGTTCTTC. The chain combines TRBV7-9 with TRBJ2-1; TRBD2 agrees at 10 bases. In germline, CDR1 is SEHNR, CDR2 FQNEAQ (reference sequence). The V segment lost 2 bases and the J segment 12 bases; nucleotides outside the gene matches: 10. CDR3 size: 15 residues.

This rearrangement joins TRBV29-1 to TRBJ2-1, with TRBD2 matching over 9 bases. The ends lost 7 bases at V and 9 bases at J; junction bases unmatched: 10. The CDR3 totals 13 residues. Germline lookup yields CDR1 SQVTM and CDR2 ANQGSEA. The CDR3 region is CSGPSGRYGEQFF. The CDR3 DNA reads as TGCAGCGGCCCCAGCGGGAGGTATGGTGAGCAGTTCTTC.

This clonotype was seen ten or more times. This rearrangement joins TRBV5-1 to TRBJ2-7, with D perhaps matching TRBD1 (6 bases). The V end lost 4 bases, the J end lost 5 bases, and 16 bases lay between the germline ends. The CDR3 is 14 residues long. CDR1 and CDR2 (germline): SGHRS, YFSETQ. The CDR3 region has the DNA TGCGCCAGCAGCGCACGCCAGGGGAAGGACGAGCAGTACTTC. Translated, it gives CASSARQGKDEQYF.

This clonotype was counted many times. The chain carries TRBV20-1 and TRBJ2-5; 10 bases map to TRBD2. The V segment lost 0 bases and the J segment 4 bases; nucleotides outside the gene matches: 8. This CDR3 region has 16 residues. Germline V gene data show CDR1 as DFQATT and CDR2 as SNEGSKA (reference sequence). The CDR3 DNA is TGCAGTGCTAGAGATCGTTCTAGCGGGAGTTTAGAGACCCAGTACTTC. Translation: CSARDRSSGSLETQYF.

In its sample, this clonotype was seen many times. V is TRBV28 and J is TRBJ2-1; D is ambiguous. This CDR3 has 12 residues. CDR1 and CDR2 (germline): MDHEN, SYDVKM. Trimming shortened V by 4 bases and J by 0 bases, and 1 base separated the two germline ends. The CDR3 DNA reads as TGTGCCAGCAGTTACTCCTACAATGAGCAGTTCTTC. The encoded protein is CASSYSYNEQFF.

This clonotype has at least ten counts. The chain carries TRBV5-1 and TRBJ1-2; D is perhaps TRBD1 (5 bases). Germline V gene sequence: CDR1 SGHRS, CDR2 YFSETQ. V lost 3 bases, J lost 0 bases, and 9 bases lay in between. This CDR3 comprises 14 residues. CDR3 sequence reads: CASSSMTANYGYTF. CDR3 sequence (DNA): TGCGCCAGCAGCTCAATGACAGCTAACTATGGCTACACCTTC.

This clonotype was picked up many times. The chain combines TRBV7-2 with TRBJ2-7; 8 bases fit TRBD2. V shed 2 bases, J shed 3 bases, and the junction held 6 bases outside the gene matches. Germline CDR1 reads SGHTA; CDR2 reads FQGNSA. This CDR3 is 15 amino acids long. The CDR3 reads CASSLTGGPGYEQYF. The CDR3, as DNA: TGTGCCAGCAGCTTAACGGGGGGGCCAGGCTACGAGCAGTACTTC.

This clonotype was counted many times. The chain joins TRBV6-1 to TRBJ2-7; D is uncertain. CDR1 and CDR2 (germline): MNHNS, SASEGT. The CDR3 length is 12 residues. The V and J ends lost 3 bases and 4 bases respectively, with 7 bases between them. The CDR3 DNA reads as TGTGCCAGCAGTGATGGGGATTACGAGCAGTACTTC. It specifies CASSDGDYEQYF.

The genes are TRBV5-1 and TRBJ2-7; 7 nucleotides line up with TRBD1. Germline V lookup: CDR1 SGHRS, CDR2 YFSETQ. The CDR3 is made up of 15 amino acids. Trimming cost V 0 bases and J 2 bases; bases outside gene matches: 5. This CDR3 is CASSLVGTVTYEQYF. The DNA of the CDR3 is TGCGCCAGCAGCTTGGTCGGGACAGTTACCTACGAGCAGTACTTC.

This clonotype has at least ten counts. The V call is TRBV7-2, the J call TRBJ2-1, with D unclear. The CDR3 spans 15 residues. CDR1 is SGHTA and CDR2 is FQGNSA in the germline V gene. V lost 5 bases and J 4 bases, leaving 15 bases between the germline ends. The CDR3 loop is CASSPSGAWYNEQFF. CDR3 coding DNA: TGTGCCAGCAGCCCGTCAGGCGCCTGGTACAATGAGCAGTTCTTC.